These 10 T cell receptor beta chains were all obtained from the same sample, sequenced in a study of PD-L1 blockade in urothelial cancer (dated by TCRdb to 2017 to 2019). The sample's time point label, decoded: pretreatment peripheral blood. Receptor libraries were prepared by the immunoSEQ multiplex PCR assay. Held by TCRdb, this immuneACCESS table contains in-frame sequences only and omits some clones. Under half of the omission traces to an unresolved V gene where checked; the cause of the rest is unknown. The sample data list 85,000 to 95,000 clones, and around 90% of these were observed just once. About 1% of the sample rests with the top ten. The sample here was PBMCs, taken around atezolizumab (anti-PD-L1) treatment. The receptors here all came from an elderly woman with urothelial cancer.

J is TRBJ2-7 and V is TRBV6-1; tentative D call: TRBD2 (6 bases). CDR3 size: 16 residues. Trimming took 1 base from V and 6 from J, leaving 19 bases between them. Looked up from germline, CDR1 is MNHNS and CDR2 is SASEGT. The CDR3 DNA reads as TGTGCCAGCAGTGAAGTTCCATACGGGACTCAACGCGAGCAGTACTTC. This sequence encodes CASSEVPYGTQREQYF.

This chain joins TRBV7-9 and TRBJ2-3, with 7 bases fitting TRBD2. The CDR3 is 16 amino acids. Germline V lookup: CDR1 SEHNR, CDR2 FQNEAQ (reference sequence). V lost 1 base and J lost 1; bases outside the gene matches: 5. CDR3 nucleotide sequence: TGTGCCAGCAGCTTAGTGTTAGCGGGCCGCACAGATACGCAGTATTTT. This sequence encodes CASSLVLAGRTDTQYF.

This rearrangement joins TRBV7-2 to TRBJ2-5, with D tentatively TRBD1 (5 bases). Deletions cut 2 bases from V and 1 base from J, with 8 bases between. Per germline, CDR1 SGHTA and CDR2 FQGNSA. The CDR3 contains 14 residues. The CDR3 is CASSLRQPQETQYF. The CDR3 DNA sequence: TGTGCCAGCAGCTTAAGACAGCCCCAAGAGACCCAGTACTTC.

The chain has TRBV2 and TRBJ2-5; 14 bases are shared with TRBD2. CDR1 and CDR2 from the germline V gene are SNHLY and FYNNEI. This CDR3 is 16 amino acids long. The ends lost 7 bases at V and 4 bases at J; junction bases unmatched: 8. The CDR3 here is CASTRGLAGEGETQYF. For the CDR3, the DNA is TGTGCCAGCACCCGGGGACTAGCGGGAGAGGGAGAGACCCAGTACTTC.

The V and J genes are TRBV29-1 and TRBJ1-1; no definite D call. The CDR3 length is 12 residues. Germline CDR1 SQVTM, CDR2 ANQGSEA. The V end was cut by 4 bases, the J end by 6 bases, with 12 bases between. CDR3 loop: CSVGRGVAEAFF. In DNA form, the CDR3 reads TGCAGCGTTGGGCGGGGAGTCGCTGAAGCTTTCTTT.

The rearrangement joins TRBV5-6 to TRBJ2-7; 7 positions match TRBD2. The germline V gene has CDR1 SGHDT and CDR2 YYEEEE. V shed 0 bases, J shed 2 bases, and the junction held 5 bases outside the gene matches. This CDR3 region has 15 residues. The CDR3 bases are TGTGCCAGCAGCTTGGGGATAGCGGGCCCCTACGAGCAGTACTTC. Translating it yields CASSLGIAGPYEQYF.

The chain combines TRBV19 with TRBJ1-1; TRBD1 aligns across 7 bases. This CDR3 comprises 13 residues. V was pared by 6 bases and J by 1 base, with 2 bases of the junction left unmatched. CDR1 LNHDA and CDR2 SQIVND come from the germline V gene (reference sequence). The CDR3 DNA sequence: TGTGCCAGTAGATGGACAGGGAACACTGAAGCTTTCTTT. Protein product: CASRWTGNTEAFF.

The chain couples TRBV7-6 to TRBJ2-1; 10 bases align to TRBD2. V lost 7 bases and J lost 7; bases outside the gene matches: 16. CDR3 size: 17 residues. Germline V gene data show CDR1 as SGHVS and CDR2 as FNYEAQ. The CDR3 loop reads CASTSKLAGPARNEQFF. The CDR3 DNA is TGTGCCAGCACCTCAAAACTAGCGGGACCCGCCCGGAATGAGCAGTTCTTC.

This sequence joins TRBV9 and TRBJ2-7; 8 bases line up with TRBD2. The CDR3 covers 15 residues. Trimming at V came to 5 bases and at J to 5 bases, leaving 12 bases not matched to a gene. In germline, CDR1 is SGDLS, CDR2 YYNGEE. The CDR3, as DNA: TGTGCCAGCAGTCGAGGGGTGGCGGGAGGCGACGAGCAGTACTTC. The encoded protein is CASSRGVAGGDEQYF.

This rearrangement joins TRBV19 to TRBJ1-1; 7 bases align to TRBD1. Germline V lookup: CDR1 LNHDA, CDR2 SQIVND (reference sequence). There are 15 residues in the CDR3. V lost 6 bases to trimming and J lost 0 bases; unmatched junction nucleotides: 7. The CDR3 protein is CASRRTGTVNTEAFF. The CDR3 coding sequence is TGTGCCAGTAGACGAACCGGGACAGTGAACACTGAAGCTTTCTTT.